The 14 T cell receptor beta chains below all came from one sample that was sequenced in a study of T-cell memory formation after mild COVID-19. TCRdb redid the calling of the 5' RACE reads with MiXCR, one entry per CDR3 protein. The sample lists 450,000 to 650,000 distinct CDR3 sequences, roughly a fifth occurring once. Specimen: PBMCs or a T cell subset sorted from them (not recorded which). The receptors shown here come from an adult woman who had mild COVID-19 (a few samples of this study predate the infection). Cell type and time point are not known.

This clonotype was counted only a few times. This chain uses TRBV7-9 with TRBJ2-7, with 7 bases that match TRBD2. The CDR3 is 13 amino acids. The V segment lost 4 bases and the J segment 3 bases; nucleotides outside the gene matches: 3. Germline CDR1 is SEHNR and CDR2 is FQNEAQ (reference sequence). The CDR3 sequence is CASSYGLVYEQYF. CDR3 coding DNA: TGTGCCAGCAGCTATGGACTAGTCTACGAGCAGTACTTC.

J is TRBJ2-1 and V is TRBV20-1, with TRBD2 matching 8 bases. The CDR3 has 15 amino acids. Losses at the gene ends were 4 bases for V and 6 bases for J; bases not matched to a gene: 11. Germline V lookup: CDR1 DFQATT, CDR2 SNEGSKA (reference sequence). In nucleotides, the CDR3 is TGCAGTGCTAATCCGGGACTAGGAGGTGTCAATGAGCAGTTCTTC. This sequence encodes CSANPGLGGVNEQFF.

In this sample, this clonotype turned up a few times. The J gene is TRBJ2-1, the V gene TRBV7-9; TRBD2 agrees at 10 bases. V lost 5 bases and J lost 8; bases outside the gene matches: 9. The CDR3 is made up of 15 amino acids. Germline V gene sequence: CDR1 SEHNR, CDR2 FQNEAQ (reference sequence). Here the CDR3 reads CASSPAGGPVDEQFF. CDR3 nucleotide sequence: TGTGCCAGCAGCCCAGCGGGAGGGCCTGTCGATGAGCAGTTCTTC.

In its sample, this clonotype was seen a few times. CDR3 DNA sequence: TGTGCCAGCAGTCGGGCCGGACTAGCGGATTACGAGCAGTACTTC. Translation: CASSRAGLADYEQYF. This chain uses TRBV7-9 with TRBJ2-7, with 10 bases matching TRBD2. V dropped 6 bases and J dropped 4; count of bases not matched to a gene: 9. This CDR3 spans 15 amino acids. Germline CDR1 reads SEHNR; CDR2 reads FQNEAQ (reference sequence).

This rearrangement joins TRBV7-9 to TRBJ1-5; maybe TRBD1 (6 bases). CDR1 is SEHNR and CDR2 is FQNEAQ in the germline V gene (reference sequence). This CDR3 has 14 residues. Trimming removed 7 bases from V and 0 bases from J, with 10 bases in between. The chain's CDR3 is CASTEGGSNQPQHF. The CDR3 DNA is TGTGCCAGCACCGAAGGGGGTAGCAATCAGCCCCAGCATTTT.

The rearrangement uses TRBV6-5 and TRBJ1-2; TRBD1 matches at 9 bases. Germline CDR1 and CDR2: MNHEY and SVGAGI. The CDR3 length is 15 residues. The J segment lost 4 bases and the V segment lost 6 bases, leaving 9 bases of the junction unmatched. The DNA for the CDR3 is TGTGCCAGCAGGATAATAGGGACAGGGAGCTATGGCTACACCTTC. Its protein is CASRIIGTGSYGYTF.

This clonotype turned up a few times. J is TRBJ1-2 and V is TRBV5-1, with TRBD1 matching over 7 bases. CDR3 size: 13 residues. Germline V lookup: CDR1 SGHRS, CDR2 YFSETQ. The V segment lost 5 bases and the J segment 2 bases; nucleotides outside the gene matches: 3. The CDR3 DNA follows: TGCGCCAGCAGGGGGACAGAGAACTATGGCTACACCTTC. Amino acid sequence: CASRGTENYGYTF.

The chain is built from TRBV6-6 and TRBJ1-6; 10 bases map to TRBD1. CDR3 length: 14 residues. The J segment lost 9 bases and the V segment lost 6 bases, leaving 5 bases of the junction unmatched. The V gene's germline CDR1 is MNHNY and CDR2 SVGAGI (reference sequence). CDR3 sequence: CASSPRTGGSPLHF. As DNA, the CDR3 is TGTGCCAGCAGCCCGAGGACAGGGGGTTCACCCCTCCACTTT.

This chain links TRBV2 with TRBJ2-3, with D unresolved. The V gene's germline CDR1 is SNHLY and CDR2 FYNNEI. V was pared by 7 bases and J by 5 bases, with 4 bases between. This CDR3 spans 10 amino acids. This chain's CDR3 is CASTEDTQYF. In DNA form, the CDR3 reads TGTGCCAGCACCGAAGATACGCAGTATTTT.

The CDR3 DNA reads as TGTGCCTGGAGTTTGACAAAGTCCTACGAGCAGTACTTC. Its protein product is CAWSLTKSYEQYF. The chain couples TRBV30 to TRBJ2-7; no firm D call. This CDR3 is built from 13 residues. Germline-derived CDR1 and CDR2 are GTSNPN and SVGIG (reference sequence). The V and J ends lost 2 bases and 1 base respectively, with 9 bases between them.

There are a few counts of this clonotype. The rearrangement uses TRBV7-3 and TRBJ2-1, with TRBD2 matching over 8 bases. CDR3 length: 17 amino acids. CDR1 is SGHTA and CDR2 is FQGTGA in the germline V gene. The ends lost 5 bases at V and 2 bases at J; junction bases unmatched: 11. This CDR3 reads CASSPGMGGGPYNEQFF. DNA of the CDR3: TGTGCCAGCAGCCCAGGAATGGGCGGGGGGCCCTACAATGAGCAGTTCTTC.

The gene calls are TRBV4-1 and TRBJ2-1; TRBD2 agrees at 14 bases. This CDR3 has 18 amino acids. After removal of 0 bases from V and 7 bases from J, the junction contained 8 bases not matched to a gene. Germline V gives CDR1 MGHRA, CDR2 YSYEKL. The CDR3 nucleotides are TGCGCCAGCAGCCAAGATCTTGTTGGGACTAGCGGGAGAAATGAGCAGTTCTTC. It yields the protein CASSQDLVGTSGRNEQFF.

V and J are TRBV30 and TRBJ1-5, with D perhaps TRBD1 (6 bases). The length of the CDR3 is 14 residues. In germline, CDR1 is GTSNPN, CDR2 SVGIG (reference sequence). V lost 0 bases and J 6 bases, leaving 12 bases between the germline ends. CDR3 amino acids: CAWSVFGGFQPQHF. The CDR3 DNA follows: TGTGCCTGGAGTGTATTTGGGGGCTTTCAGCCCCAGCATTTT. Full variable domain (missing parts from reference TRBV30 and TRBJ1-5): SQTIHQWPATLVQPVGSPLSLECTVEGTSNPNLYWYRQAAGRGLQLLFYSVGIGQISSEVPQNLSASRPQDRQFILSSKKLLLSDSGFYLCAWSVFGGFQPQHFGDGTRLSIL.

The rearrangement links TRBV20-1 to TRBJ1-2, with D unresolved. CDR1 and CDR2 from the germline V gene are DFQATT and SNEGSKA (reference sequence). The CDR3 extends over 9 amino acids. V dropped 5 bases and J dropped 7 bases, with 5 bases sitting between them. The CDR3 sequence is CSAPFGYTF. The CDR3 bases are TGCAGTGCTCCCTTTGGCTACACCTTC.